This T cell receptor (beta chain) was obtained from a study of blood T cell repertoires in COVID-19. Participants came from 24 US areas, aged roughly 18 to 95 years. Recovered status in Cohort 3 required two negative PCRs, clearance, or symptom resolution. Repertoires were generated with immunoSEQ multiplex PCR, while TCRdb's copy carries only in-frame clones and drops some. The table records about 380,000 clones, more than 75% of them present only once. This clonotype originated in a woman aged 18-35 years who had recovered from COVID-19. Specimen: PBMCs or T cells enriched from blood (not recorded which).

The CDR3 DNA reads as TGTGCCAGCAGCATCTCCAGGGGTGCAGATACGCAGTATTTT. Protein sequence: CASSISRGADTQYF. The chain joins TRBV5-6 to TRBJ2-3, with D perhaps matching TRBD1 (6 bases). The CDR3 consists of 14 residues. The V end was cut by 4 bases, the J end by 4 bases, with 13 bases between. Germline assignment: CDR1 SGHDT and CDR2 YYEEEE.